This T cell receptor (beta chain) was recorded in a study of molecular identifiers for immune sequencing clone quantification. Study context: In replicates, the authors split RNA from approximately 20,000 or 100,000 naive CD8 cells five ways and sequenced four. Study-level results: Under 1% of molecules in naive cells, but over 99% of effector molecules, belonged to clones above 20 RNA copies.

This clonotype was picked up a small number of times. As yet, its antigen is unknown. The length of the CDR3 is 14 residues. Trimming removed 4 bases at V and 3 bases at J, with 15 bases between. Germline V gene sequence: CDR1 DFQATT, CDR2 SNEGSKA (reference sequence). Naive CD8 T cells were sorted, and the gate applied was CD8+CD4-CCR7+CD45RA+. Library preparation followed earlier protocols using designated TCR primers. From the PCR reads, TCRdb called clonotypes with MiXCR, one entry per CDR3 protein. The sample gives about 320,000 distinct CDR3 sequences, over 20% of which show up once; about 0.79% is in the top ten.

V gene TRBV20-1 combines with J gene TRBJ1-1; no clear D gene. Sequencing was done on a sample of naive CD8+ T cells from blood, with Jurkat cell RNA spiked in. Subset here: FACS-sorted CD8+CD4-CCR7+CD45RA+ naive T cells. The sequence was collected from a human donor in good health. Some libraries in this study had Jurkat cell RNA spiked in. The CDR3 loop is CSANLKRRDTEAFF. For the CDR3, the DNA is TGCAGTGCTAATCTCAAGAGGAGAGACACTGAAGCTTTCTTT.